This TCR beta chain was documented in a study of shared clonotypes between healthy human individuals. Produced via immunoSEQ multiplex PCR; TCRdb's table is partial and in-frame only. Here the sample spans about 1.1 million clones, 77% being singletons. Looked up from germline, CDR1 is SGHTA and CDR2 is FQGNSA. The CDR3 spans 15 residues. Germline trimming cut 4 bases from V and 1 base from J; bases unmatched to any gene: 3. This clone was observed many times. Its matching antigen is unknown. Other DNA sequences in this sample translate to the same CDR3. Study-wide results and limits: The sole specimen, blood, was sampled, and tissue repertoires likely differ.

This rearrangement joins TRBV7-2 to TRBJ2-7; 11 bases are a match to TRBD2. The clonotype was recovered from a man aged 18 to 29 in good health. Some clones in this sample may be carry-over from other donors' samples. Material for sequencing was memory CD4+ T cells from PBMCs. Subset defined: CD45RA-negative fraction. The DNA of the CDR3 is TGTGCCAGCAGCTCTTCTAGCGGGAGGTCCTACGAGCAGTACTTC. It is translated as CASSSSSGRSYEQYF. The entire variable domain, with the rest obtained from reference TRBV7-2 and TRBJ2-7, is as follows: GAGVSQSPSNKVTEKGKDVELRCDPISGHTALYWYRQSLGQGLEFLIYFQGNSAPDKSGLPSDRFSAERTGGSVSTLTIQRTQQEDSAVYLCASSSSSGRSYEQYFGPGTRLTVT.